The rows below give T cell receptor beta chains drawn from one sample of a study of blood T cell repertoires in COVID-19. Using immunoSEQ multiplex PCR, the repertoire was profiled, and TCRdb retains in-frame clones only, with some absent. The data hold 250,000 or so clones, with 85% observed a single time. Sequencing was carried out using peripheral blood. The receptors were gathered from a woman aged 55-70 years with active or convalescent COVID-19. The conserved cysteine and the conserved F or W are not part of the CDR3 here.

cdr3_length v_call cdr3_aa
13 TRBV11-2 ASSLLGQGIHEQF
13 TRBV19 ASSSRGWSNQPQH
15 TRBV4-1 ASSQPNRASAQETQY
14 TRBV28 ASSMTSQVAKNIQY
12 TRBV7-9 ASSFRTGQETQY
14 TRBV11-2 ASSYLGTSGRNEQF
13 TRBV3-1/TRBV3-2 ASSQGPDYNSPLH
13 TRBV9 ASSVGLAEYNEQF
13 TRBV5-1 ASSTSGTNTDTQY
13 TRBV15 ATSRDRGSDSPLH
13 TRBV5-1 ASSLGQIANTEAF
12 TRBV6-5 ASYIGGMNTEAF
18 TRBV5-1 ASGFEPDASGGQRKTEAF
14 TRBV7-9 ASSLDAGQGNSPLH
12 TRBV5-6 ASSLVLPYNEQF
12 TRBV30 AWWSRGKNTEAF
14 TRBV29-1 SVEGLVGLSYNEQF
10 TRBV10-1 ASSDRGTEAF
12 TRBV19 ASSTTGVGEKLF
11 TRBV29-1 SAVGGSYNEQF
13 TRBV6-5 ASSNLLDRDYGYT
13 TRBV5-4 ASQRGGPQDNEQF
13 TRBV29-1 SAESQGARNSPLH
15 TRBV28 ASSLFPTSGSTDTQY
17 TRBV28 ASSLIFSRTSGSTDTQY
13 TRBV12-5 ASGLGREEVQPQH
16 TRBV2 ASSEAEGGGRSSDTQY
13 TRBV10-3 AITKGLAEPDTQY
12 TRBV2 ASSDYSLSGTQY
11 TRBV2 ASSEGGGTEAF
13 TRBV3-1/TRBV3-2 ASRPAGLAADTQY
13 TRBV13 ASSLGQGENSPLH
9 TRBV29-1 SAPQGDTQY
11 TRBV7-9 ASSLVRNTEAF
13 TRBV5-4 ASSSNPGTSEKLF
13 TRBV6-2/TRBV6-3 ASSYSGGTYNEQF